The clone carrying this T cell receptor beta chain was counted only a few times. Its antigen is still unknown. Amplified regions were TCR beta CDR3 sequences from RNA transcripts. Primed by the HTBI set, a first-round RT-PCR was run on the TCR CDR3. TCRdb processed the multiplex PCR reads anew with MiXCR; each CDR3 protein has one entry. This sample has roughly 360,000 distinct CDR3 sequences, with roughly 12% found just once. These data belong to a study of T cells in Graves' hyperthyroidism and ophthalmopathy. Study in general: Sampling of peripheral blood happened at initial diagnosis, prior to any treatment. Study results and caveats: Most expanded thyroid clonotypes above 0.001 recurred in blood.

Cells are PBMCs isolated from 9 to 10 ml of fresh blood. Trimming took 2 bases from V and 1 from J, leaving 8 bases between them. CDR3 size: 14 residues. Germline assignment: CDR1 SEHNR and CDR2 FQNEAQ (reference sequence). This receptor was obtained from a man aged 25-40 years with Graves' hyperthyroidism that later progressed to Graves' ophthalmopathy. The sequenced sample was blood. The rearrangement links TRBV7-9 to TRBJ1-1; D might be TRBD1 (5 bases). CDR3 sequence: CASSLRDENTEAFF. The CDR3, as DNA: TGTGCCAGCAGCTTAAGGGACGAGAACACTGAAGCTTTCTTT.